Presented here are 17 T cell receptor beta chains from one specimen sequenced in a study of T-cell memory formation after mild COVID-19. Each CDR3 protein is one row after TCRdb ran MiXCR on the 5' RACE reads. Among 35,000 to 45,000 distinct CDR3 sequences listed, approximately 7% were seen once. Source material: PBMCs or a T cell subset sorted from them (not recorded which). Receptors were obtained from an adult who had mild COVID-19 (a few samples of this study predate the infection). Cell type and time point are not known.

The chain uses TRBV19 and TRBJ2-3, with unresolved D. V lost 3 bases and J 4 bases, leaving 8 bases between the germline ends. This CDR3 spans 13 amino acids. Germline CDR1 LNHDA, CDR2 SQIVND (reference sequence). The DNA for the CDR3 is TGTGCCAGTAGTATTGCCGGTGCAGATACGCAGTATTTT. Residues: CASSIAGADTQYF.

This clonotype was picked up many times. CDR3 nucleotides: TGTGCCAGCAGCCTTACAGGGGGGAATGAGCAGTTCTTC. This gives the protein CASSLTGGNEQFF. The chain employs TRBV5-4 and TRBJ2-1; 8 positions agree with TRBD1. Germline assignment: CDR1 SGHNT and CDR2 YYREEE (reference sequence). The ends lost 4 bases at V and 7 bases at J; junction bases unmatched: 4. This CDR3 region has 13 residues. Combining the CDR3 with reference TRBV5-4 and TRBJ2-1 gives the whole variable domain ETGVTQSPTHLIKTRGQQVTLRCSSQSGHNTVSWYQQALGQGPQFIFQYYREEENGRGNFPPRFSGLQFPNYSSELNVNALELDDSALYLCASSLTGGNEQFFGPGTRLTVL.

This clonotype occurred once. The V call is TRBV11-2, the J call TRBJ2-1; D may be TRBD2 (5 bases). Per germline, CDR1 SGHAT and CDR2 FQNNGV. There are 15 residues in the CDR3. V dropped 0 bases and J dropped 9 bases, with 15 bases sitting between them. DNA for the CDR3: TGTGCCAGCAGCTTAGATATCGGCCGTCGGGGTGAGCAGTTCTTC. Residues: CASSLDIGRRGEQFF.

The table lists this clonotype with many counts. The gene calls are TRBV7-8 and TRBJ2-5, with D possibly matching TRBD2 (5 bases). V lost 5 bases and J 5 bases, leaving 12 bases between the germline ends. CDR3 size: 13 residues. The germline V gene encodes CDR1 SGHVS and CDR2 FQNEAQ. CDR3 sequence: CASSPREGETQYF. CDR3 nucleotides: TGTGCCAGCAGCCCCCGAGAGGGCGAGACCCAGTACTTC.

This clonotype has only a few counts. The gene calls are TRBV7-3 and TRBJ2-1; D not resolved. V was trimmed by 9 bases and J by 6 bases, leaving 6 bases between them. Germline V gives CDR1 SGHTA, CDR2 FQGTGA. The CDR3 has 10 amino acids. The CDR3 DNA reads TGTGCCAGGCCTTCCAATGAGCAGTTCTTC. The encoded protein is CARPSNEQFF.

This clonotype was seen only a few times. The chain uses TRBV12-3 or TRBV12-4 and TRBJ1-1, with D uncertain. Trimming stripped 7 bases from V and 0 bases from J, with 18 bases between. This CDR3 spans 16 amino acids. The CDR3 nucleotides read TGTGCCAGCACCTTATCAGTTGGACGGATGAACACTGAAGCTTTCTTT. Translated: CASTLSVGRMNTEAFF.

This clonotype was detected ten times or more. The V and J genes are TRBV7-8 and TRBJ2-3; D is unresolved. The CDR3 sequence is 15 residues long. The V end lost 5 bases, the J end lost 4 bases, and 16 bases lay between the germline ends. CDR1 SGHVS and CDR2 FQNEAQ come from the germline V gene. In DNA form, the CDR3 reads TGTGCCAGCAGCCAAAACGTTGGGGTTGCAGATACGCAGTATTTT. Its translation is CASSQNVGVADTQYF.

V is TRBV12-3 or TRBV12-4 and J is TRBJ1-5; D remains unclear. The CDR3 is 14 residues long. The ends were cut back, 2 bases at V and 3 bases at J, with 8 bases in the middle. The CDR3 DNA reads TGTGCCAGCAGTTTATATAGGGACAATCAGCCCCAGCATTTT. Its translation is CASSLYRDNQPQHF.

This clonotype was recorded at least ten times. The gene calls are TRBV5-1 and TRBJ2-3; 7 nucleotides agree with TRBD1. The CDR3 spans 15 residues. V dropped 0 bases and J dropped 3; count of bases not matched to a gene: 4. Germline values: CDR1 SGHRS, CDR2 YFSETQ. CDR3 amino acids: CASSLVGQRTDTQYF. CDR3 coding DNA: TGCGCCAGCAGCTTGGTGGGACAGAGGACAGATACGCAGTATTTT.

There are many counts of this clonotype. The chain employs TRBV12-3 or TRBV12-4 and TRBJ1-2; TRBD1 might be the D (5 bases). V shed 2 bases and J shed 4 bases, with 11 bases lying between them. The CDR3 is 14 amino acids. Here the CDR3 reads CASSLMGESYGYTF. CDR3 bases: TGTGCCAGCAGTTTAATGGGGGAAAGCTATGGCTACACCTTC.

This clonotype has a count of ten or more. The chain carries TRBV14 and TRBJ2-3; 7 bases line up with TRBD2. The CDR3 length is 14 residues. Germline V CDR1 and CDR2: SGHDN, FVKESK. Unmatched junction bases numbered 9, after V lost 5 bases and J lost 7 bases. CDR3 sequence reads: CASSWDVAGYTQYF. The CDR3 nucleotides read TGTGCCAGCAGCTGGGACGTAGCGGGCTATACGCAGTATTTT.

This clonotype was counted at least ten times. The chain employs TRBV27 and TRBJ2-7; the D gene is possibly TRBD2 (6 bases). The V end lost 0 bases, the J end lost 4 bases, and 7 bases lay between the germline ends. Germline V gene lookup returns CDR1 MNHEY and CDR2 SMNVEV (reference sequence). This CDR3 has 13 amino acids. The CDR3 DNA reads as TGTGCCAGCAGTTTATCTGCGGGATACGAGCAGTACTTC. This gives the protein CASSLSAGYEQYF.

This clonotype was seen repeatedly, ten times or more. The J gene is TRBJ1-1, the V gene TRBV10-3, with a tentative D call TRBD1 (6 bases). Germline V gene lookup returns CDR1 ENHRY and CDR2 SYGVKD. With 10 bases removed from V and 1 base from J, the gap between germline ends came to 16 bases. The CDR3 has 14 residues. The CDR3 loop reads CATSQPRGNTEAFF. In DNA, the CDR3 is TGTGCCACCTCCCAGCCCAGGGGGAACACTGAAGCTTTCTTT.

This clonotype was detected a few times. The V call is TRBV7-2, the J call TRBJ1-2, with D possibly TRBD1 on 6 matching bases. This CDR3 contains 15 residues. Trimming removed 1 base from V and 7 bases from J, with 16 bases in between. The germline CDR1 and CDR2 sequences are SGHTA and FQGNSA. CDR3 bases: TGTGCCAGCAGCTTAGTCAGGGGAAGGGAGAGTGGCTACACCTTC. It specifies CASSLVRGRESGYTF.

The rearrangement joins TRBV15 to TRBJ1-4; 8 bases agree with TRBD1. Germline V CDR1 and CDR2: LNHNV, YYDKDF (reference sequence). The CDR3 has 14 residues. V dropped 3 bases and J dropped 4; count of bases not matched to a gene: 1. CDR3 DNA: TGTGCCACCAGCAGGGACAGGGTTAATGAAAAACTGTTTTTT. Its translation is CATSRDRVNEKLFF.

In this sample, this clonotype turned up many times. The chain employs TRBV9 and TRBJ2-7, with TRBD1 matching over 8 bases. CDR3 length: 16 amino acids. Germline V gene data show CDR1 as SGDLS and CDR2 as YYNGEE. V shed 4 bases and J 0 bases; nucleotides not matched to a gene: 9. The CDR3 nucleotides are TGTGCCAGCAGCTCCGGGACAGGCGGTAGCTCCTACGAGCAGTACTTC. Translation gives CASSSGTGGSSYEQYF.

The J gene is TRBJ2-3, the V gene TRBV7-2; 8 bases are a match to TRBD2. The V gene's germline CDR1 is SGHTA and CDR2 FQGNSA. V lost 5 bases to trimming and J lost 1 base; unmatched junction nucleotides: 5. The CDR3 is 15 amino acids. Here the CDR3 reads CASSVGLARTDTQYF. The CDR3 DNA sequence: TGTGCCAGCAGCGTTGGACTAGCCCGCACAGATACGCAGTATTTT.